The 5 T cell receptor beta chains below were found in one sample sequenced in a study of response to subunit inactivated influenza vaccine. One entry per CDR3 protein, called by TCRdb with MiXCR from the RT-PCR reads. This repertoire shows approximately 570,000 distinct CDR3 sequences, 6.5% to 8% found once; its top ten account for 10% to 15%. The input for sequencing was PBMCs from blood, taken roughly 24 months after vaccination. The origin of the receptors is a man aged 45 to 70 who received an inactivated influenza vaccine.

This clonotype turned up a few times. One end of the junction does not line up with germline, which may come from a read error. The chain recombines TRBV6-6 with TRBJ2-7; no clear D gene. The CDR3 consists of 13 residues. The germline gives CDR1 MNHNY, CDR2 SVGAGI (reference sequence). CDR3 sequence (DNA): TGCCCCAGCAATACCGGGCCTTCCTACGAGCAGTACTTC. This encodes CPSNTGPSYEQYF.

The table lists this clonotype with a few counts. The chain recombines TRBV7-6 with TRBJ2-3; D call uncertain. This CDR3 is 13 amino acids long. V was cut by 5 bases and J by 3 bases, with 9 bases left in between. Looked up from germline, CDR1 is SGHVS and CDR2 is FNYEAQ. CDR3 loop: CASSATLTDTQYF. The DNA for the CDR3 is TGTGCCAGCAGCGCCACGTTGACAGATACGCAGTATTTT.

CDR3 amino acids: CASSPSHGLAGGLGANVLTF. In DNA form, the CDR3 reads TGTGCCAGCAGTCCCTCACACGGACTAGCGGGGGGGCTTGGGGCCAACGTCCTGACTTTC. The gene calls are TRBV27 and TRBJ2-6; the match to TRBD2 covers 15 bases. CDR3 length: 20 residues. With 5 bases clipped from V and 3 bases from J, the junction kept 11 bases outside the gene matches. Germline V gene data show CDR1 as MNHEY and CDR2 as SMNVEV (reference sequence). Full variable domain (rest looked up from reference TRBV27 and TRBJ2-6): EAQVTQNPRYLITVTGKKLTVTCSQNMNHEYMSWYRQDPGLGLRQIYYSMNVEVTDKGDVPEGYKVSRKEKRNFPLILESPSPNQTSLYFCASSPSHGLAGGLGANVLTFGAGSRLTVL.

This clonotype was recorded a few times. CDR3 bases: TGTGCCAGCAGCTTAGGTCCCCGTTTGCGGGGGCCCTACAATGAGCAGTTCTTC. Translating gives CASSLGPRLRGPYNEQFF. The chain joins TRBV11-3 to TRBJ2-1; a weak D match, TRBD2 (7 bases). CDR3 length: 18 amino acids. Looked up from germline, CDR1 is SGHNT and CDR2 is YENEEA. V shed 1 base and J shed 2 bases, with 18 bases lying between them. Looking up the rest from reference TRBV11-3 and TRBJ2-1 gives the full variable domain: EAGVVQSPRYKIIEKKQPVAFWCNPISGHNTLYWYLQNLGQGPELLIRYENEEAVDDSQLPKDRFSAERLKGVDSTLKIQPAELGDSAVYLCASSLGPRLRGPYNEQFFGPGTRLTVL.

This chain links TRBV9 with TRBJ1-3; D may be TRBD1 (6 bases). From germline, CDR1 is SGDLS and CDR2 YYNGEE. CDR3 length equals 17 residues. V was trimmed by 0 bases and J by 1 base, leaving 14 bases between them. For the CDR3, the DNA is TGTGCCAGCAGCGTAGCTCCTCAGGGGAATTCTGGAAACACCATATATTTT. Translation: CASSVAPQGNSGNTIYF.